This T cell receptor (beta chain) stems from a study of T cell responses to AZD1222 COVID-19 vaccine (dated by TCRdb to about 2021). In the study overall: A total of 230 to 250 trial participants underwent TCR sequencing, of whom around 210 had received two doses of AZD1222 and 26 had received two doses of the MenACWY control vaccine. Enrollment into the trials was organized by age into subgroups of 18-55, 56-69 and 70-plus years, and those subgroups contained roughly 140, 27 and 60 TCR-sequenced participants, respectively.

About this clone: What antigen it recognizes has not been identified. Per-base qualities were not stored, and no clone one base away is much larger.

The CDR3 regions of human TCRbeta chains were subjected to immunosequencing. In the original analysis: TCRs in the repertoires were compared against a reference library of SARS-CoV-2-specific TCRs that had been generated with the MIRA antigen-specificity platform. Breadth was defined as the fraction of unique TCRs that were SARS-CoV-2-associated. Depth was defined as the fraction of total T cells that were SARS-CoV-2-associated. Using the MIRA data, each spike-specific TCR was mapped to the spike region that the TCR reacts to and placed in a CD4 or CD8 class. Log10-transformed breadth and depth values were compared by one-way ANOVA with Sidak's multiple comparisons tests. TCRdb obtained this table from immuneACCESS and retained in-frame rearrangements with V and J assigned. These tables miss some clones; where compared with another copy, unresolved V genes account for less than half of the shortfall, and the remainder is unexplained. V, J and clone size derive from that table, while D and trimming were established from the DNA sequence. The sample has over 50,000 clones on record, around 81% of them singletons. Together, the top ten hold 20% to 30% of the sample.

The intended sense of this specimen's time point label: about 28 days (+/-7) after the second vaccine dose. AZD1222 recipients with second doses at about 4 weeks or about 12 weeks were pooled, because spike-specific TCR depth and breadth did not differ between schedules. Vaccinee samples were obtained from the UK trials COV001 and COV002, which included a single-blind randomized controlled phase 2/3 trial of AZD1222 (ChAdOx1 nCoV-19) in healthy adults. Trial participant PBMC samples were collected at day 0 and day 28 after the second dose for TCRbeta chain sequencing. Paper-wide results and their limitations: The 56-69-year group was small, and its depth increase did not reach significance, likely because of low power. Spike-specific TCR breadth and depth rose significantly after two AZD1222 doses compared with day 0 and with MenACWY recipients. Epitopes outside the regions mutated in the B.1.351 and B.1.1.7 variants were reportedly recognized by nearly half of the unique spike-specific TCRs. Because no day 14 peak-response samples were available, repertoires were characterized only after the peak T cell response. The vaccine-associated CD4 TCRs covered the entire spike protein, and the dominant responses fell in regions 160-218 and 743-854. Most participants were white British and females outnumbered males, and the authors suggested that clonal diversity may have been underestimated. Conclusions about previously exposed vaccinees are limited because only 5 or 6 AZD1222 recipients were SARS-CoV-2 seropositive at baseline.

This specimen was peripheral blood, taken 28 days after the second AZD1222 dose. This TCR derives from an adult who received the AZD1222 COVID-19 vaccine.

The DNA is as follows: TGTGCCAGCAGTGACAGGATTAATGAAAAACTGTTTTTT. Translated, this gives CASSDRINEKLFF. The chain uses TRBV6-1 and TRBJ1-4, with the D gene too uncertain to name. From its cysteine to its phenylalanine, the CDR3 spans 13 amino acids. Of the read, only the CDR3 DNA is kept; its 39 bases are in frame from base 1. Reading the germline V gene gives CDR1 MNHNS and CDR2 SASEGT. Between the V and J ends, shortened by 3 bases and 4 bases respectively, the junction contains 6 bases.